The sequence of this T cell receptor beta chain was determined in a study of blood T cells in healthy people across ages. Whole-study results and caveats: It was held that the diversity estimates obtained from one million T cells were underestimates.

This clonotype appeared a few times. The target antigen is unknown. A second PCR of roughly 6 to 12 cycles used a sample-barcoded 5' primer and a J-beta primer mix. TCRdb used MiXCR to reprocess the 5' RACE reads, holding one entry per CDR3 protein. Here the sample spans 780,000 or so distinct CDR3 sequences, more than 50% being singletons. Germline trimming cut 7 bases from V and 6 bases from J; bases unmatched to any gene: 11. The CDR3 covers 14 residues. The V gene's germline CDR1 is SQVTM and CDR2 ANQGSEA. V is TRBV29-1 and J is TRBJ1-2; 10 bases are a match to TRBD1. Specimen: blood. The receptor comes from a man in his forties in good health. The CDR3 region has the DNA TGCAGCGCCAGGGAGACAGGGGGCTTGGATGGCTACACCTTC. Its protein product is CSARETGGLDGYTF.